A single sample is the source of the 25 T cell receptor beta chains below, sequenced in a study of post-analysis software for immune sequencing data (dated by TCRdb to the mid-2010s). Study-level results and caveats: Significantly higher frequencies in patients than in controls were found for about 5 TRBV segments, including TRBV5-6, TRBV5-1 and TRBV20-1.

Their antigens remain unidentified. Library construction relied on PCR. Data came from an Illumina HiSeq 2500. To reduce PCR and sequencing biases, unique molecular identifiers were built into the TCR beta cDNA libraries. The public reads were quality trimmed at Q25 with fastp and then assembled into clones with MiXCR by TCRdb, keeping productive beta chains. Merged by CDR3 protein, the rows form single entries marked with the most common genes and DNA. This sample lists around 710,000 distinct CDR3 sequences; roughly 46% were detected once. The ten most abundant clones make up just under 5% of the sample. Sequencing was performed on blood. The origin of the receptors is a girl between 5 and 17 years old with multiple sclerosis.

This clonotype was counted a few times. The rearrangement uses TRBV20-1 and TRBJ2-3, with a possible D match to TRBD2 (5 bases). CDR1 and CDR2 (germline): DFQATT, SNEGSKA (reference sequence). Trimming left V 0 bases short and J 3 bases short, with 16 bases between. The CDR3 sequence is 16 residues long. CDR3 DNA: TGCAGTGCTAGAGATTTGCGGGCCCCCTCGACAGATACGCAGTATTTT. It yields the protein CSARDLRAPSTDTQYF.

CDR3 sequence reads: CASSLVLAGVGSSYEQYF. CDR3 DNA: TGTGCCAGCAGTTTGGTTTTAGCGGGAGTAGGGAGCTCCTACGAGCAGTACTTC. The gene calls are TRBV27 and TRBJ2-7; the match to TRBD2 covers 9 bases. Germline loops: CDR1 MNHEY, CDR2 SMNVEV (reference sequence). V shed 3 bases and J 0 bases; nucleotides not matched to a gene: 12. The CDR3 covers 18 residues.

V and J are TRBV27 and TRBJ2-3; 13 nucleotides align to TRBD2. The J segment lost 1 base and the V segment lost 2 bases, leaving 12 bases of the junction unmatched. In germline, CDR1 is MNHEY, CDR2 SMNVEV (reference sequence). The CDR3 contains 20 residues. CDR3: CASSLVTSGRAFGGTDTQYF. CDR3 coding DNA: TGTGCCAGCAGTTTAGTAACTAGCGGGAGGGCCTTCGGAGGCACAGATACGCAGTATTTT.

J is TRBJ2-3 and V is TRBV15; D not certain. The CDR3 has 14 amino acids. V lost 8 bases to trimming and J lost 1 base, with 13 bases between them. Germline lookup yields CDR1 LNHNV and CDR2 YYDKDF (reference sequence). CDR3 sequence (DNA): TGTGCCACCGCCACGGAGACCCGCACAGATACGCAGTATTTT. Amino acids: CATATETRTDTQYF.

V gene TRBV21-1 combines with J gene TRBJ2-1; the table's D call TRBD2 went unverified against the DNA. TRBV21-1 is labeled a pseudogene. This CDR3 is 21 amino acids long. In nucleotides, the CDR3 is TGTGCCAGCAGCAAATGGATGTCGGGACTAGCGGGAGCATCCTCCGGGAATGAGCAGTTCTTC. Translation gives CASSKWMSGLAGASSGNEQFF.

V usage is TRBV19 and J usage is TRBJ2-3; a possible D gene is TRBD2 (6 bases). The ends were cut back, 6 bases at V and 4 bases at J, with 14 bases in the middle. The CDR3 is made up of 14 amino acids. CDR1 is LNHDA, CDR2 SQIVND, per germline (reference sequence). In DNA form, the CDR3 reads TGTGCCAGTAGCCCAACGGGAGCTCCAGATACGCAGTATTTT. Encoded protein: CASSPTGAPDTQYF.

This clonotype was counted a single time. CDR3 nucleotide sequence: TGTGCCAGCAGTGCTGGGGACAGACAAGAGACCCAGTACTTC. Encoded protein: CASSAGDRQETQYF. The chain links TRBV6-1 to TRBJ2-5, with 7 bases identical to TRBD1. Germline V gene lookup returns CDR1 MNHNS and CDR2 SASEGT. CDR3 length: 14 residues. The trim removed 4 bases at V and 2 bases at J, leaving 4 bases unmatched.

For the CDR3, the DNA is TGTGCCAGCAGGTTAGCGGGAGTGTCCTACAATGAGCAGTTCTTC. Amino acid sequence: CASRLAGVSYNEQFF. The chain uses TRBV6-1 and TRBJ2-1; 9 positions agree with TRBD2. Losses at the gene ends were 6 bases for V and 1 base for J; bases not matched to a gene: 4. The V gene's germline CDR1 is MNHNS and CDR2 SASEGT. The CDR3 has 15 residues.

This clonotype was picked up many times. V gene TRBV7-9 combines with J gene TRBJ1-6, with a possible D match to TRBD1 (6 bases). Trimming shortened V by 4 bases and J by 9 bases, and 22 bases separated the two germline ends. The CDR3 sequence is 17 residues long. The germline V gene has CDR1 SEHNR and CDR2 FQNEAQ (reference sequence). Written as DNA, the CDR3 is TGTGCCAGCAGCTCGCACGATTTCGGGGGGGCGAGTTCACCCCTCCACTTT. Residues: CASSSHDFGGASSPLHF.

The chain carries TRBV7-9 and TRBJ2-7, with 7 nucleotides matching TRBD1. Unmatched junction bases numbered 2, after V lost 5 bases and J lost 4 bases. The CDR3 has 12 residues. Germline loops: CDR1 SEHNR, CDR2 FQNEAQ (reference sequence). The CDR3: CASSEGQYEQYF. The CDR3 DNA reads as TGTGCCAGCAGCGAGGGACAGTACGAGCAGTACTTC.

The chain recombines TRBV20-1 with TRBJ2-3, with D maybe TRBD2 (6 bases). Trimming pared 6 bases from V and 0 bases from J, leaving 13 bases between. Germline-derived CDR1 and CDR2 are DFQATT and SNEGSKA (reference sequence). The CDR3 is 14 residues long. CDR3 bases: TGCAGTGCCAACCGGGACTTCAGCACAGATACGCAGTATTTT. Translating gives CSANRDFSTDTQYF.

The CDR3 loop is CAIRVRENYGYTF. The CDR3 DNA sequence: TGTGCCATCAGGGTCCGGGAAAACTATGGCTACACCTTC. The chain employs TRBV10-3 and TRBJ1-2; D unclear. Trimming took off 6 bases at V and 2 bases at J, with 10 bases between the two ends. The CDR3 covers 13 residues. CDR1 is ENHRY, CDR2 SYGVKD, per germline.

The genes are TRBV7-8 and TRBJ2-5, with D perhaps TRBD2 (5 bases). Judging by the DNA end, TRBJ2-7 fits better; the J call may be wrong. CDR3 length: 18 amino acids. CDR1 is SGHVS and CDR2 is FQNEAQ in the germline V gene. In nucleotides, the CDR3 is TGTGCCAGCAGCATCCCTCGGGAAGCAAAGGGATTCCCCTACGAGCAGTACTTC. Translated: CASSIPREAKGFPYEQYF.

J is TRBJ1-5 and V is TRBV4-2; no firm D call. Germline loops: CDR1 LGHNA, CDR2 YNFKEQ. The CDR3 consists of 15 residues. Trimming left V 1 base short and J 5 bases short, with 12 bases between. The CDR3 bases are TGTGCCAGCAGCCAAGTTACAAGGTCCGATCAGCCCCAGCATTTT. Its translation is CASSQVTRSDQPQHF.

The chain joins TRBV29-1 to TRBJ1-2; maybe TRBD1 (5 bases). This CDR3 spans 16 amino acids. V was shortened by 5 bases and J by 0 bases, with 19 bases between the two germline ends. CDR1 and CDR2 (germline): SQVTM, ANQGSEA. In nucleotides, the CDR3 is TGCAGCGTTCCGAGTCCCGGGGGACGGGCTAACTATGGCTACACCTTC. It translates to CSVPSPGGRANYGYTF.

In its sample, this clonotype was seen a few times. The chain is built from TRBV10-3 and TRBJ2-1; 7 nucleotides match TRBD2. Losses at the gene ends were 6 bases for V and 4 bases for J; bases not matched to a gene: 12. CDR3 size: 16 residues. Germline CDR1 reads ENHRY; CDR2 reads SYGVKD. Written as DNA, the CDR3 is TGTGCCATCAGCCCCCTGGGCGGGAGTTCATACAATGAGCAGTTCTTC. It yields the protein CAISPLGGSSYNEQFF.

This rearrangement joins TRBV12-3 or TRBV12-4 to TRBJ2-1; no clear D. This CDR3 has 13 amino acids. The V end lost 2 bases, the J end lost 9 bases, and 11 bases lay between the germline ends. This CDR3 reads CASSLQAAGEQFF. CDR3 DNA sequence: TGTGCCAGCAGTTTACAGGCGGCAGGTGAGCAGTTCTTC.

Concerning this clonotype: At one boundary the junction diverges from the germline segment, which might be a read error. The J gene is TRBJ2-5, the V gene TRBV7-7; the D gene is possibly TRBD2 (6 bases). From germline, CDR1 is SSHAT and CDR2 FNYEAQ (reference sequence). The CDR3 has 16 amino acids. In DNA, the CDR3 is TGTGCTAGCAGCTTAGAGTGGCCAGGGACTCGGGAGACCCAGTACTTC. Translating gives CASSLEWPGTRETQYF.

The chain recombines TRBV20-1 with TRBJ2-4; TRBD2 aligns across 8 bases. The end of the DNA is better explained by TRBJ2-7, so the J call may be wrong. The CDR3 has 13 residues. Germline lookup yields CDR1 DFQATT and CDR2 SNEGSKA (reference sequence). CDR3 sequence reads: CSATAGAPYEQYF. The DNA for the CDR3 is TGCAGTGCTACAGCGGGAGCACCATACGAGCAGTACTTC.

This clonotype was seen only a few times. The chain couples TRBV29-1 to TRBJ2-3; D uncertain. V shed 3 bases and J shed 2 bases, with 12 bases lying between them. Germline values: CDR1 SQVTM, CDR2 ANQGSEA. The CDR3 is made up of 14 amino acids. In nucleotides, the CDR3 is TGCAGCGTTGAGGTCGGCTCCTACACAGATACGCAGTATTTT. Its protein is CSVEVGSYTDTQYF.

The chain has TRBV23-1 and TRBJ1-5, with 7 bases identical to TRBD1. TRBV23-1 is placed among ORFs of uncertain function. V was pared by 3 bases and J by 4 bases, with 3 bases of the junction left unmatched. The CDR3 has 14 residues. CDR3 amino acids: CASSHRDSNQPQHF. The CDR3 DNA is TGCGCCAGCAGTCACCGGGACAGTAATCAGCCCCAGCATTTT.

The genes are TRBV28 and TRBJ2-5; D gene ambiguous. The DNA end is a closer match to TRBJ2-7, so the J assignment may be wrong. CDR1 MDHEN and CDR2 SYDVKM come from the germline V gene. The CDR3 runs to 16 residues. The CDR3 bases are TGTGCCAGCAGTTTTGCTTCGACACTCACATTCTACGAGCAGTACTTC. Encoded protein: CASSFASTLTFYEQYF.

This clonotype has a handful of counts. The chain is built from TRBV4-2 and TRBJ2-1; TRBD2 matches at 7 bases. The ends lost 3 bases at V and 4 bases at J; junction bases unmatched: 9. This CDR3 is built from 16 residues. Germline CDR1 reads LGHNA; CDR2 reads YNFKEQ. This CDR3 is CASSHTAGNRYNEQFF. CDR3 in DNA: TGTGCCAGCAGCCACACAGCGGGAAATAGGTACAATGAGCAGTTCTTC.

This clonotype showed up just a few times. The chain employs TRBV5-1 and TRBJ1-5; 10 nucleotides align to TRBD1. CDR1 is SGHRS and CDR2 is YFSETQ in the germline V gene. The CDR3 covers 18 residues. With 4 bases clipped from V and 0 bases from J, the junction kept 10 bases outside the gene matches. For the CDR3, the DNA is TGCGCCAGCAGCGATGTTCCCGGGACAGGGGATAGCAATCAGCCCCAGCATTTT. This encodes CASSDVPGTGDSNQPQHF.

This CDR3 reads CASSLEGQGVNEQFF. The CDR3 DNA reads as TGTGCCAGCAGCTTAGAGGGACAGGGGGTCAATGAGCAGTTCTTC. V is TRBV7-2 and J is TRBJ2-1; 11 bases line up with TRBD1. Germline CDR1 SGHTA, CDR2 FQGNSA. With V trimmed by 1 base and J by 6 bases, 2 bases remained unmatched. The CDR3 contains 15 residues.